This T cell receptor beta chain was identified in a study of CD8 T cells in ankylosing spondylitis. In this sample, this clonotype turned up many times. Its antigen is not known. By quantitative 5'-RACE with molecular barcodes, the TCR beta libraries were made. One entry per CDR3 protein results from TCRdb running MiXCR on the 5' RACE reads. The sample shows 210,000 or so distinct CDR3 sequences, roughly 24% of them seen only once. Germline V gene lookup returns CDR1 LGHNT and CDR2 FRNRAP. Trimming pared 1 base from V and 3 bases from J, leaving 4 bases between. The CDR3 is 12 amino acids. Study-level findings and limits: Clones tied to disease were said to be significantly enriched in matched ankylosing spondylitis synovial fluid. In ankylosing spondylitis blood, a motif of about eight highly homologous TCR beta variants appeared characteristic.

Specimen: blood, either unsorted or a sorted T cell fraction (not recorded which). V gene TRBV12-5 combines with J gene TRBJ2-7; D is unresolved. The TCR originated in a male donor with ankylosing spondylitis or in good health (not recorded which). The CDR3 reads CASGLDRYEQYF. DNA of the CDR3: TGTGCTAGTGGTTTGGATCGCTACGAGCAGTACTTC.